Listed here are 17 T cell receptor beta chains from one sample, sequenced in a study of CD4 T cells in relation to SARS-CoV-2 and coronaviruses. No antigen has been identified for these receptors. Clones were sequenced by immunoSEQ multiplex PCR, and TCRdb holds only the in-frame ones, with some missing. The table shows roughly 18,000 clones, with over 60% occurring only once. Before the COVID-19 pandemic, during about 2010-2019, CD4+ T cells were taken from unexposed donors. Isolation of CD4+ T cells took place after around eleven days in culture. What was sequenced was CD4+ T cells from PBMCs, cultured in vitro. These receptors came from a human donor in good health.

Written as DNA, the CDR3 is TGTGCCAGCAGCTTAGCGAGTCAGGGTGCCACTGAAGCTTTCTTT. Protein: CASSLASQGATEAFF. V is TRBV7-8 and J is TRBJ1-1; tentative D call: TRBD1 (5 bases). The CDR3 totals 15 residues. CDR1 and CDR2 (germline): SGHVS, FQNEAQ. Between the trimmed V and J ends, which lost 0 bases and 4 bases, there was a span of 12 bases.

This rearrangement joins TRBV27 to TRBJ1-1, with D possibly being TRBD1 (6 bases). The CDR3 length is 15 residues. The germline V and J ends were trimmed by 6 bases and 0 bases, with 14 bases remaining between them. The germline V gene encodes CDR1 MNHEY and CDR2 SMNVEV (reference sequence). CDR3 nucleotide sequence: TGTGCCAGCAGGCGGGGCGGGGGCATGAACACTGAAGCTTTCTTT. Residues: CASRRGGGMNTEAFF.

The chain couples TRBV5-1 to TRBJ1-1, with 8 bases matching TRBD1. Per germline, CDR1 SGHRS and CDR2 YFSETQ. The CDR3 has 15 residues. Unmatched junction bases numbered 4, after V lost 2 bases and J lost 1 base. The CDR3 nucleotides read TGCGCCAGCAGCTTTATCCAGGGGGCGAACACTGAAGCTTTCTTT. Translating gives CASSFIQGANTEAFF.

The CDR3 sequence: CASSEAGGRIYGYTF. The CDR3 DNA reads TGTGCCAGCAGTGAAGCAGGGGGGCGCATCTATGGCTACACCTTC. The chain uses TRBV6-1 and TRBJ1-2; tentative D call: TRBD1 (6 bases). V was trimmed by 0 bases and J by 4 bases, leaving 12 bases between them. The germline gives CDR1 MNHNS, CDR2 SASEGT. CDR3 size: 15 residues.

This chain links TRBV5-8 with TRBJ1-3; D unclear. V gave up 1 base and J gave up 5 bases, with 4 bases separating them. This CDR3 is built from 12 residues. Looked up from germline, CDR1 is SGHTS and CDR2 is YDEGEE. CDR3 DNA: TGTGCCAGCAGCTTGCGGCGAAACACCATATATTTT. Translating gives CASSLRRNTIYF. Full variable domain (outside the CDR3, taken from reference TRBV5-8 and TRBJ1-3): EAGVTQSPTHLIKTRGQQATLRCSPISGHTSVYWYQQALGLGLQFLLWYDEGEERNRGNFPPRFSGRQFPNYSSELNVNALELEDSALYLCASSLRRNTIYFGEGSWLTVV.

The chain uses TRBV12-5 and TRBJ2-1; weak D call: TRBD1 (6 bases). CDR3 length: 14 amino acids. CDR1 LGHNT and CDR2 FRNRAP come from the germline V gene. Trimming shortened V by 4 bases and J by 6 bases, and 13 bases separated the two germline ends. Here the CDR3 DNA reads TGTGCTAGTGGTTCCCAGGGGCCCGGCAATGAGCAGTTCTTC. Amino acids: CASGSQGPGNEQFF.

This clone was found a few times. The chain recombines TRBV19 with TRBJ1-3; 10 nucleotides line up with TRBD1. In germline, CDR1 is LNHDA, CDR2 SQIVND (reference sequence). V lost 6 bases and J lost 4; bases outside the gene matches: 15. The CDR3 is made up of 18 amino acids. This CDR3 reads CASRKSGQGSYQGNTIYF. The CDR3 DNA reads TGTGCCAGTAGGAAATCGGGACAGGGGAGCTACCAGGGAAACACCATATATTTT.

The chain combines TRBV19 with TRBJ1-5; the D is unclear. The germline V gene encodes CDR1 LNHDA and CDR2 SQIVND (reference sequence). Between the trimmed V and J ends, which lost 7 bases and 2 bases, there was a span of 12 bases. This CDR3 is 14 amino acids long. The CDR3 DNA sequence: TGTGCCAGTACAACGGCCACGGGCAATCAGCCCCAGCATTTT. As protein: CASTTATGNQPQHF.

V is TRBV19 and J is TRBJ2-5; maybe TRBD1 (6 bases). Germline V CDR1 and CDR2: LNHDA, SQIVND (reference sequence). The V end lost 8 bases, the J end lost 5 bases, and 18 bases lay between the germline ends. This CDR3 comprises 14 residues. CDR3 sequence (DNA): TGTGCCAGTTCCACAGGGTTGGCCTGGGAGACCCAGTACTTC. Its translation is CASSTGLAWETQYF.

CDR3 loop: CASTRSGGGTNEKLFF. For the CDR3, the DNA is TGTGCCAGCACCAGATCAGGGGGAGGAACTAATGAAAAACTGTTTTTT. This rearrangement joins TRBV7-9 to TRBJ1-4; TRBD1 aligns across 7 bases. CDR3 length: 16 residues. The junction had 9 bases not matched to a gene; V was cut back by 7 bases and J by 1 base. Germline V gives CDR1 SEHNR, CDR2 FQNEAQ (reference sequence). The full variable domain, in which reference TRBV7-9 and TRBJ1-4 provide the parts outside the CDR3, is DTGVSQNPRHKITKRGQNVTFRCDPISEHNRLYWYRQTLGQGPEFLTYFQNEAQLEKSRLLSDRFSAERPKGSFSTLEIQRTEQGDSAMYLCASTRSGGGTNEKLFFGSGTQLSVL.

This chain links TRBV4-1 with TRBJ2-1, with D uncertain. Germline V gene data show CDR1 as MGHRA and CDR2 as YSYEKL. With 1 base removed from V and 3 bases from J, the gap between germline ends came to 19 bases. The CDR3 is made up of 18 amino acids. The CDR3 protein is CASSQVTQGYSSYNEQFF. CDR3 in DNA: TGCGCCAGCAGCCAAGTAACACAAGGTTATTCGAGCTACAATGAGCAGTTCTTC.

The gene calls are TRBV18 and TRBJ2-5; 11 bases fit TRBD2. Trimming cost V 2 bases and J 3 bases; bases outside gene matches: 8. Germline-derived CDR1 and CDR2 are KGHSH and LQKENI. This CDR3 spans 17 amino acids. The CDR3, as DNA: TGTGCCAGCTCACCAAACCCCCTAGCGGGAGGAAAAGAGACCCAGTACTTC. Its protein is CASSPNPLAGGKETQYF.

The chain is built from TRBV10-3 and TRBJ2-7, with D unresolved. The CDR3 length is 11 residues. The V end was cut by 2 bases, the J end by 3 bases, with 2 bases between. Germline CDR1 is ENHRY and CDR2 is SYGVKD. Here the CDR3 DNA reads TGTGCCATCAGTGAGGGCTACGAGCAGTACTTC. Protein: CAISEGYEQYF.

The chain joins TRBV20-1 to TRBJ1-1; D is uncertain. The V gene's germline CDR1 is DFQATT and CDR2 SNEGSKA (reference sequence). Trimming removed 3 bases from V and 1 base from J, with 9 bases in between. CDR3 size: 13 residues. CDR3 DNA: TGCAGTGCTAGTGAAAAATCGAACACTGAAGCTTTCTTT. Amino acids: CSASEKSNTEAFF.

CDR3 bases: TGTGCCAGCAGCCTGGGACTAGCGGGTTCCTACGAGCAGTACTTC. It codes for CASSLGLAGSYEQYF. This rearrangement joins TRBV6-2 or TRBV6-3 to TRBJ2-7; 12 bases are shared with TRBD2. The CDR3 loop spans 15 amino acids. Trimming removed 6 bases from V and 1 base from J; junction bases left unmatched: 4. Per the germline V gene, CDR1 is MNHEY and CDR2 is SVGEGT.

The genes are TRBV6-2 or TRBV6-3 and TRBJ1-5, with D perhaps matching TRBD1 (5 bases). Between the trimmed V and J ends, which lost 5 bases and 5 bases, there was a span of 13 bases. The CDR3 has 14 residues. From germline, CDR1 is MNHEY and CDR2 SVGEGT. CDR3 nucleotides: TGTGCCAGCAGTCTCTATAGGGGTGATCAGCCCCAGCATTTT. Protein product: CASSLYRGDQPQHF.

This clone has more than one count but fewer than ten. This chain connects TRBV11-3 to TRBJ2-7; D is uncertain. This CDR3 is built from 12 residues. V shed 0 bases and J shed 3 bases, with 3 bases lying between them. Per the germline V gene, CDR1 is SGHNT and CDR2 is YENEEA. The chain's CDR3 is CASSLDGYEQYF. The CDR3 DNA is TGTGCCAGCAGCTTAGACGGCTACGAGCAGTACTTC.